The present entry profiles one TCR beta chain with its context. This record comes from a study of cytomegalovirus exposure and HLA in healthy donors. Healthy bone marrow donors made up the donor group. Amplification used 60 Vbeta primers and 13 Jbeta primers. In the source study's methods: Counted up in a later analysis, unique TCR beta chains came to roughly 80 million, with around 9.9 million shared. Using immunoSEQ multiplex PCR, the repertoire was profiled, and TCRdb retains in-frame clones only, with some absent. The V and J calls and clone size are taken from that table; D and trimming were inferred from the DNA. The table records around 150,000 clones, 75% of them present only once. The V gene lost 7 bases and the J gene lost 0 bases, with 10 bases spanning the gap. Germline V gene lookup returns CDR1 MDHEN and CDR2 SYDVKM. The CDR3 extends over 14 amino acids.

V gene TRBV28 combines with J gene TRBJ1-3; D is perhaps TRBD1 (6 bases). Sequencing used PBMCs. The receptor comes from a man in his late teens or twenties in good health and CMV-seropositive. DNA of the CDR3: TGTGCCAGCACCGGACAGTTCTCTGGAAACACCATATATTTT. Translating it yields CASTGQFSGNTIYF.